This T cell receptor (beta chain) comes out of a study of blood T cell repertoires in COVID-19. On the study more broadly: Material from acute and convalescent COVID-19 was sourced from the United States, Italy and Spain. PBMCs, B-cell-depleted T cells, or T cells were the source of the cDNA or gDNA that made up the material.

The CDR3 consists of 12 residues. With 5 bases removed from V and 3 bases from J, the gap between germline ends came to 10 bases. The V gene's germline CDR1 is SQVTM and CDR2 ANQGSEA. Study processing details: Estimation of nucleated cell counts was performed using reference gene primer amplification. Some clones are missing from TCRdb's copy, which holds only in-frame ones; the method was immunoSEQ multiplex PCR. V and J calls and clone size are as listed in that table; D and trimming were resolved from the DNA. The table has about 260,000 clones, around 89% seen once. The material sequenced was peripheral blood. The TCR sequence derives from a woman between 40 and 55 years old with acute or convalescent COVID-19. The J gene is TRBJ1-1, the V gene TRBV29-1; D not certain. The CDR3 region has the DNA TGCAGCGTTCGGACTGGGGACACTGAAGCTTTCTTT. This codes for CSVRTGDTEAFF.